There are many counts of the clone carrying this T cell receptor (beta chain). Its target is not known. These data are taken from a study of glioma-infiltrating T cells. The overall study: Low-grade gliomas were grade II; glioblastomas were grade IV at initial diagnosis. Study outcomes and limitations: Above-expected tissue-blood divergence occurred in all gliomas, most in low-grade ones.

The iRepertoire nested amplicon-rescue multiplex PCR amplified TCR alpha and beta CDR3s from RNA. MiXCR was run by TCRdb on the multiplex PCR reads, yielding one entry per CDR3 protein. The sample has roughly 350,000 distinct CDR3 sequences, 41% seen once; the top ten hold approximately 12%. The CDR3 consists of 14 residues. The germline V gene encodes CDR1 DFQATT and CDR2 SNEGSKA (reference sequence). The V end was cut by 0 bases, the J end by 1 base, with 8 bases between. Sequenced material: glioma tissue, nonneoplastic brain tissue, or PBMCs (not recorded which). The rearrangement joins TRBV20-1 to TRBJ2-3; D call uncertain. The TCR comes from a human donor with low-grade glioma or glioblastoma, undergoing nonglioma brain surgery, or in good health (not recorded which). For the CDR3, the DNA is TGCAGTGCTAGAGATCTGGGCGGCACAGATACGCAGTATTTT. This translates into CSARDLGGTDTQYF.